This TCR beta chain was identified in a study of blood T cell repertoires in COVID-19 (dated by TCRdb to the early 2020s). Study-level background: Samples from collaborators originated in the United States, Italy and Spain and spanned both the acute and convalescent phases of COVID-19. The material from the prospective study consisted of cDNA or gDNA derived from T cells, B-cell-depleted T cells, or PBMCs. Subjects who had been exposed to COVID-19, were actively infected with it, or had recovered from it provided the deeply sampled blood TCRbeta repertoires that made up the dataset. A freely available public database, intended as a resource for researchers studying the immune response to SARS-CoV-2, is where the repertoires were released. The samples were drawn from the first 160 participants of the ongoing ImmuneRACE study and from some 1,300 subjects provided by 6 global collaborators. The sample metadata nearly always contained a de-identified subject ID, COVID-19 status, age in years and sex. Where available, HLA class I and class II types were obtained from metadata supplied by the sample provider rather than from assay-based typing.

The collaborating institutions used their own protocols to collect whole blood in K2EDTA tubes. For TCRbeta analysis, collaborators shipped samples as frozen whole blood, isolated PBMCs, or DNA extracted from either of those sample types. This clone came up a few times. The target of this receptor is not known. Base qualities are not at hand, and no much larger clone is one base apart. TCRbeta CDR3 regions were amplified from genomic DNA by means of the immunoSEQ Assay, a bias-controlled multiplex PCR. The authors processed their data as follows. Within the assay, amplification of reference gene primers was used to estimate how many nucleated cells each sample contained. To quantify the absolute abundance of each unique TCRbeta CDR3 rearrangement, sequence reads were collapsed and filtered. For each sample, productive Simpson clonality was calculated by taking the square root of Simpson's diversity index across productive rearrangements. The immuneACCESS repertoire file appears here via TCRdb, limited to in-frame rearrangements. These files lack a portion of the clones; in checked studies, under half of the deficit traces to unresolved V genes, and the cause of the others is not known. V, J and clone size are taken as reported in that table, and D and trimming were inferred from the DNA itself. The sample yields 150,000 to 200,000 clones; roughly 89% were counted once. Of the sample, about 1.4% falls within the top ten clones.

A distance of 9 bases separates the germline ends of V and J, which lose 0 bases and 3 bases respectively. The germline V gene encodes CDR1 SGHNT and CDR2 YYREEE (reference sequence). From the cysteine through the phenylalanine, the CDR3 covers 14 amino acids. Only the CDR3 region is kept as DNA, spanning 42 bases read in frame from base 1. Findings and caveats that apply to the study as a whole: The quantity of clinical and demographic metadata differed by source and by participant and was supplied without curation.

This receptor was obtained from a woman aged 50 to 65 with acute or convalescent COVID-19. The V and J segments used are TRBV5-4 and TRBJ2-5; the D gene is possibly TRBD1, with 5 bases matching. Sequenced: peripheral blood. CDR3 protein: CASSLVDRKETQYF. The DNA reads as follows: TGTGCCAGCAGCTTGGTCGACAGAAAAGAGACCCAGTACTTC.